The 14 T cell receptor beta chains reported below all come from one sample, sequenced in a study of T cells after yellow fever vaccination. In TCRdb, the 5' RACE reads were re-called with MiXCR into one record per CDR3 protein. In the table there are 400,000 or so distinct CDR3 sequences, around 20% of which are singletons. The sample in question was PBMCs, obtained before the yellow fever booster vaccination. Receptor source: a man between 18 and 35 years old who received the YFV17D yellow fever vaccine.

This chain links TRBV6-2 or TRBV6-3 with TRBJ1-2; D is possibly TRBD1 (5 bases). CDR3 length: 13 residues. V lost 7 bases, J lost 6 bases, and 15 bases lay in between. CDR1 and CDR2 from the germline V gene are MNHEY and SVGEGT. CDR3 bases: TGTGCCAGCAATAACGAGGGGACTCATGGCTACACCTTC. Protein product: CASNNEGTHGYTF.

This sequence joins TRBV20-1 and TRBJ1-2, with D perhaps TRBD1 (5 bases). Germline-derived CDR1 and CDR2 are DFQATT and SNEGSKA (reference sequence). CDR3 length: 15 amino acids. V lost 0 bases, J lost 6 bases, and 17 bases lay in between. For the CDR3, the DNA is TGCAGTGCTAGAGACCCGACAGCGTCCCGGAATGGCTACACCTTC. Its protein is CSARDPTASRNGYTF.

The rearrangement links TRBV4-3 to TRBJ2-5; TRBD1 agrees at 9 bases. Losses at the gene ends were 4 bases for V and 4 bases for J; bases not matched to a gene: 7. Germline lookup yields CDR1 LGHNA and CDR2 YSLEER. The CDR3 covers 15 residues. The CDR3 reads CASSPQGAEGETQYF. For the CDR3, the DNA is TGCGCCAGCAGCCCACAGGGGGCGGAGGGAGAGACCCAGTACTTC.

The genes are TRBV20-1 and TRBJ2-4; no clear D gene. The length of the CDR3 is 15 residues. Germline values: CDR1 DFQATT, CDR2 SNEGSKA (reference sequence). The ends were cut back, 0 bases at V and 0 bases at J, with 9 bases in the middle. CDR3 DNA: TGCAGTGCTAGAGATGAATCCTTAGCCAAAAACATTCAGTACTTC. Protein: CSARDESLAKNIQYF.

The chain carries TRBV7-2 and TRBJ2-3, with 9 bases aligning to TRBD2. CDR3 length equals 15 residues. V dropped 5 bases and J dropped 4; count of bases not matched to a gene: 7. Germline V gene data show CDR1 as SGHTA and CDR2 as FQGNSA. The CDR3, as DNA: TGTGCCAGCAGCCCTATGGGACTAGCTCCAGATACGCAGTATTTT. Protein: CASSPMGLAPDTQYF. Full variable domain (missing parts from reference TRBV7-2 and TRBJ2-3): GAGVSQSPSNKVTEKGKDVELRCDPISGHTALYWYRQSLGQGLEFLIYFQGNSAPDKSGLPSDRFSAERTGGSVSTLTIQRTQQEDSAVYLCASSPMGLAPDTQYFGPGTRLTVL.

This clonotype was seen a handful of times. The chain employs TRBV7-6 and TRBJ1-5, with D hard to call. The germline V gene has CDR1 SGHVS and CDR2 FNYEAQ. The CDR3 has 14 residues. V was pared by 0 bases and J by 4 bases, with 7 bases between. The CDR3 reads CASSLAAVNQPQHF. In nucleotides, the CDR3 is TGTGCCAGCAGCTTAGCGGCGGTTAATCAGCCCCAGCATTTT.

This clonotype was observed a few times. This chain links TRBV6-6 with TRBJ1-4, with D possibly matching TRBD1 (5 bases). CDR1 and CDR2 (germline): MNHNY, SVGAGI (reference sequence). This CDR3 spans 15 amino acids. The germline V and J ends were trimmed by 4 bases and 5 bases, with 14 bases remaining between them. For the CDR3, the DNA is TGTGCCAGCAGTTCTCGGACATTCCGAAATGAAAAACTGTTTTTT. Protein: CASSSRTFRNEKLFF.

This clonotype showed up just once. The V call is TRBV7-2, the J call TRBJ2-5; D possibly matches TRBD1 or TRBD2 (5 bases each). V was trimmed by 8 bases and J by 5 bases, leaving 21 bases between them. The CDR3 length is 15 residues. Germline lookup yields CDR1 SGHTA and CDR2 FQGNSA. The CDR3 protein is CASSQGPVGGETQYF. The CDR3 DNA follows: TGTGCCAGCTCCCAGGGACCCGTAGGTGGCGAGACCCAGTACTTC.

The CDR3 sequence is CASSLAVTKNIQYF. In DNA, the CDR3 is TGTGCCAGCAGTTTGGCGGTGACCAAAAACATTCAGTACTTC. The chain recombines TRBV12-3 or TRBV12-4 with TRBJ2-4; D unclear. Trimming pared 3 bases from V and 2 bases from J, leaving 8 bases between. This CDR3 is built from 14 residues.

This chain links TRBV5-4 with TRBJ2-5, with 10 bases lining up with TRBD1. The V and J ends lost 4 bases and 5 bases, in that order; junction bases with no gene match: 11. Germline V gives CDR1 SGHNT, CDR2 YYREEE (reference sequence). The CDR3 extends over 16 amino acids. In DNA, the CDR3 is TGTGCCAGCAGCGACAAGGACAGGGGGATTAGGGAGACCCAGTACTTC. As protein: CASSDKDRGIRETQYF.

This clonotype was recorded a few times. The chain uses TRBV6-5 and TRBJ1-6; 7 nucleotides match TRBD1. V was pared by 5 bases and J by 9 bases, with 19 bases of the junction left unmatched. Looked up from germline, CDR1 is MNHEY and CDR2 is SVGAGI. This CDR3 region has 18 residues. The CDR3 reads CASSVRSGTALSSSPLHF. The CDR3 DNA sequence: TGTGCCAGCAGTGTTCGATCCGGGACAGCCCTATCGAGTTCACCCCTCCACTTT.

V is TRBV7-9 and J is TRBJ2-7, with D perhaps matching TRBD1 (6 bases). The CDR3 consists of 13 residues. Germline V gene lookup returns CDR1 SEHNR and CDR2 FQNEAQ (reference sequence). V lost 2 bases to trimming and J lost 7 bases, with 12 bases between them. This chain's CDR3 is CASSLRDTFEQYF. In DNA, the CDR3 is TGTGCCAGCAGCTTAAGGGACACTTTTGAGCAGTACTTC.

The gene calls are TRBV20-1 and TRBJ2-3, with D possibly TRBD2 on 6 matching bases. The CDR3 sequence is 14 residues long. The V end lost 6 bases, the J end lost 4 bases, and 17 bases lay between the germline ends. Per germline, CDR1 DFQATT and CDR2 SNEGSKA (reference sequence). DNA of the CDR3: TGCAGTGCCGGGACTGGGGTTGGGTCAGATACGCAGTATTTT. Amino acids: CSAGTGVGSDTQYF.

J is TRBJ2-5 and V is TRBV6-5, with 8 bases fitting TRBD2. CDR3 length: 15 amino acids. CDR1 MNHEY and CDR2 SVGAGI come from the germline V gene. The J segment lost 6 bases and the V segment lost 0 bases, leaving 6 bases of the junction unmatched. The CDR3 is CASSYSTGGIQTQYF. The CDR3 bases are TGTGCCAGCAGTTACTCTACGGGAGGGATACAGACCCAGTACTTC.